This T cell receptor (beta chain) was obtained from a study of cytotoxic CD8 clonotypes in ibrutinib-treated CLL (TCRdb year 2021). Describing the broader study: In this cohort, 15 patients were treatment-naive and approximately ten were relapsed/refractory, while around 17 had unmutated IGHV. Partial responses were observed in 24 patients and complete responses in 2; after a median follow-up of 68 months, remission was maintained in 14 patients and progression was observed in approximately 12. The response samples were drawn at a median of 12 months into treatment, with a range of about 6 to 36 months. On average, each sample yielded roughly 260,000 productive templates and about 94,000 productive rearrangements. Longitudinal samples were obtainable from about 30% of the roughly 90 participants in the trial. Cryopreserved peripheral blood mononuclear cells were obtained prior to treatment, at the time of response, and at either disease progression or sustained remission. Paper-wide results and their limitations: Sampling times were not matched between patients in sustained remission and patients whose disease was progressing, and lymph node repertoires were not examined. At baseline, clonality was higher than in age-matched healthy donors and showed a strong correlation with circulating CD8+ T-cell counts. At ibrutinib response clonality went up, during sustained remission it held steady, and at progression it dropped back toward baseline. Public clonotypes were rare and either contracted or stayed stable during treatment, and the rise in clonality at ibrutinib response reflected the expansion of private clonotypes.

Each clonotype received, on average, 10x coverage in deep resolution sequencing performed on a MiSeq, where the target depth lay between 1 in 1 million and 1 in 200,000 T cells. The immunoSEQ hsTCRB Kit was used to generate the TCR beta libraries. As for the original processing: Data were analyzed with ImmunoSEQ Data Assistant and ImmunoSEQ Analyzer, with V, D and J genes assigned per IMGT definitions. Clonality, which ranges from 0 to 1, was calculated as one minus the normalized Shannon entropy of productive rearrangement frequencies. Public clonotype analysis was restricted to overrepresented clonotypes comprising at least 0.05% of each patient's repertoire. Approximately 12 repertoires from age-matched healthy donors, obtained from immuneACCESS, served as clonality controls. TCRdb carries this immuneACCESS record with in-frame sequences only. Its versions omit some clonotypes, under half of them owing to an unresolved V gene in the studies checked, with the rest unexplained. V, J and clone size reflect that table, while D and trimming were determined from the DNA. Recorded for this sample are tens of thousands of clones; about 86% of them occurred a single time. The top ten hold less than 6.5% of the sample.

Roughly 2.2 micrograms of genomic DNA were extracted from cryopreserved PBMCs for TCR beta library preparation. Longitudinal blood samples from CLL patients on ibrutinib monotherapy underwent high-throughput TCR beta sequencing. Patients were enrolled in a phase 2 open-label single-center ibrutinib monotherapy trial. With respect to this clone: Its recognized antigen is unknown. Per-nucleotide qualities are absent, and no much larger clonotype sits a single base away.

Sequencing was performed on PBMCs, taken before ibrutinib treatment. This TCR derives from a human donor with chronic lymphocytic leukemia.

The CDR3 reads as follows: CASKGTGGMNTEAFF. In nucleotide form, the sequence is TGTGCCAGCAAAGGGACAGGGGGAATGAACACTGAAGCTTTCTTT. Recombination linked TRBV25-1 to TRBJ1-1, and 11 bases in between align with TRBD1. The V end gives up 7 bases and the J end 0 bases, leaving 4 bases in the junction not matched to a gene. The CDR3 goes from the cysteine to the phenylalanine over 15 residues. Only the CDR3 part of the read is kept: 45 bases, read in frame from the first base. For CDR1 and CDR2, the germline V gene lists MGHDK and SYGVNS.